The next 16 T cell receptor beta chains were all read from a single sample in a study of memory CD4+ T cells and cytomegalovirus serostatus. The sort gate was single viable CD3+CD4+CD8-CD45RO+ cells for memory CD4+ T cells. Libraries were prepared by immunoSEQ multiplex PCR; TCRdb keeps only in-frame clonotypes and omits some of them. The table lists tens of thousands of clones, less than 80% of them singletons, with 6.4% in the top ten. The sequenced material came from memory CD4+ T cells from blood. All receptors come from an adult in good health and CMV-seronegative.

This clone turned up a few times. The chain joins TRBV7-9 to TRBJ1-1, with 7 positions matching TRBD1. J was trimmed by 0 bases and V by 5 bases; bases with no gene match: 3. CDR1 and CDR2 from the germline V gene are SEHNR and FQNEAQ (reference sequence). The CDR3 totals 14 residues. CDR3 in amino acids: CASSLGTVNTEAFF. As DNA, the CDR3 is TGTGCCAGCAGCCTCGGGACAGTGAACACTGAAGCTTTCTTT. The whole variable domain, filled in from reference TRBV7-9 and TRBJ1-1, reads DTGVSQNPRHKITKRGQNVTFRCDPISEHNRLYWYRQTLGQGPEFLTYFQNEAQLEKSRLLSDRFSAERPKGSFSTLEIQRTEQGDSAMYLCASSLGTVNTEAFFGQGTRLTVV.

The J gene is TRBJ1-5, the V gene TRBV19; 9 bases map to TRBD1. Germline values: CDR1 LNHDA, CDR2 SQIVND (reference sequence). This CDR3 has 14 amino acids. After removal of 11 bases from V and 4 bases from J, the junction contained 9 bases not matched to a gene. This chain's CDR3 is CASTRDRANQPQHF. CDR3 DNA: TGTGCCTCGACACGGGACAGGGCAAATCAGCCCCAGCATTTT. Full variable domain (rest looked up from reference TRBV19 and TRBJ1-5): DGGITQSPKYLFRKEGQNVTLSCEQNLNHDAMYWYRQDPGQGLRLIYYSQIVNDFQKGDIAEGYSVSREKKESFPLTVTSAQKNPTAFYLCASTRDRANQPQHFGDGTRLSIL.

The CDR3 DNA follows: TGTGCCAGCAGTTTATACCAGGGGTCCACGAACACTGAAGCTTTCTTT. This gives the protein CASSLYQGSTNTEAFF. The genes are TRBV28 and TRBJ1-1; D is perhaps TRBD1 (6 bases). Between the trimmed V and J ends, which lost 1 base and 1 base, there was a span of 13 bases. This CDR3 spans 16 amino acids. Germline lookup yields CDR1 MDHEN and CDR2 SYDVKM.

In DNA form, the CDR3 reads TGTGCCAGCAGCTCTAGCGGGAGTTTCAACGAGCAGTACTTC. This sequence encodes CASSSSGSFNEQYF. The rearrangement uses TRBV7-2 and TRBJ2-7; 10 bases match TRBD2. This CDR3 has 14 amino acids. After removal of 4 bases from V and 5 bases from J, the junction contained 5 bases not matched to a gene. Per germline, CDR1 SGHTA and CDR2 FQGNSA.

A few counts support this clone. V is TRBV29-1 and J is TRBJ1-3, with no clear D. Germline CDR1 and CDR2: SQVTM and ANQGSEA. CDR3 length equals 13 residues. V lost 4 bases and J 0 bases, leaving 7 bases between the germline ends. The CDR3 DNA follows: TGCAGCGTTGGAGCAGGCTCTGGAAACACCATATATTTT. It yields the protein CSVGAGSGNTIYF.

This chain's CDR3 is CASSPTAGNTEAFF. The CDR3 region has the DNA TGTGCCAGCTCCCCTACGGCGGGGAACACTGAAGCTTTCTTT. The J gene is TRBJ1-1, the V gene TRBV18; D is uncertain. Trimming stripped 6 bases from V and 1 base from J, with 12 bases between. The germline V gene encodes CDR1 KGHSH and CDR2 LQKENI. The length of the CDR3 is 14 residues.

The chain carries TRBV5-6 and TRBJ2-3, with TRBD1 identical over 8 bases. V lost 4 bases to trimming and J lost 3 bases; unmatched junction nucleotides: 4. CDR3 length: 14 amino acids. Germline CDR1 SGHDT, CDR2 YYEEEE. CDR3 DNA: TGTGCCAGCAGCCGCGGACAGGGAACAGATACGCAGTATTTT. Translating gives CASSRGQGTDTQYF. Full variable domain (missing parts from reference TRBV5-6 and TRBJ2-3): DAGVTQSPTHLIKTRGQQVTLRCSPKSGHDTVSWYQQALGQGPQFIFQYYEEEERQRGNFPDRFSGHQFPNYSSELNVNALLLGDSALYLCASSRGQGTDTQYFGPGTRLTVL.

V usage is TRBV11-2 and J usage is TRBJ2-7; 9 positions match TRBD1. This CDR3 is 14 amino acids long. From germline, CDR1 is SGHAT and CDR2 FQNNGV. Trimming removed 3 bases from V and 3 bases from J; junction bases left unmatched: 3. The CDR3 here is CASSFDRGIYEQYF. CDR3 sequence (DNA): TGTGCCAGCAGCTTTGACAGGGGGATCTACGAGCAGTACTTC.

The V gene is TRBV9, the J gene TRBJ1-3; 10 positions agree with TRBD1. With V trimmed by 2 bases and J by 2 bases, 1 base remained unmatched. Germline V lookup: CDR1 SGDLS, CDR2 YYNGEE. CDR3 length: 15 amino acids. CDR3 protein: CASSVTGGPGNTIYF. CDR3 in DNA: TGTGCCAGCAGCGTGACAGGGGGCCCTGGAAACACCATATATTTT.

V gene TRBV2 combines with J gene TRBJ1-5; a weak D match, TRBD1 (5 bases). The germline V gene encodes CDR1 SNHLY and CDR2 FYNNEI. With 6 bases removed from V and 6 bases from J, the gap between germline ends came to 15 bases. This CDR3 is 14 amino acids long. The CDR3 DNA reads TGTGCCAGCAGCGCGCTAGAGGGGACTCAGCCCCAGCATTTT. Amino acids: CASSALEGTQPQHF. The entire variable domain, with the rest obtained from reference TRBV2 and TRBJ1-5, is as follows: EPEVTQTPSHQVTQMGQEVILRCVPISNHLYFYWYRQILGQKVEFLVSFYNNEISEKSEIFDDQFSVERPDGSNFTLKIRSTKLEDSAMYFCASSALEGTQPQHFGDGTRLSIL.

The chain uses TRBV6-5 and TRBJ1-1; D call uncertain. CDR3 length: 14 residues. In germline, CDR1 is MNHEY, CDR2 SVGAGI. Trimming took 6 bases from V and 1 from J, leaving 12 bases between them. The CDR3: CASSRRPWNTEAFF. DNA of the CDR3: TGTGCCAGCAGCCGAAGACCTTGGAACACTGAAGCTTTCTTT.

The CDR3: CASSPYSGRAHEQYF. The CDR3 DNA reads TGTGCCAGCAGTCCTTATAGCGGGAGGGCTCACGAGCAGTACTTC. The chain joins TRBV28 to TRBJ2-7, with 11 bases matching TRBD2. The germline V gene encodes CDR1 MDHEN and CDR2 SYDVKM. Germline trimming cut 5 bases from V and 5 bases from J; bases unmatched to any gene: 8. This CDR3 has 15 amino acids.

V and J are TRBV7-2 and TRBJ2-1; D remains unclear. The CDR3 covers 15 residues. Germline-derived CDR1 and CDR2 are SGHTA and FQGNSA. V was cut by 1 base and J by 0 bases, with 7 bases left in between. The CDR3 region is CASSLEKSSYNEQFF. In DNA, the CDR3 is TGTGCCAGCAGCTTAGAAAAAAGCTCCTACAATGAGCAGTTCTTC.

This sequence joins TRBV12-5 and TRBJ2-1; no clear D. Trimming shortened V by 1 base and J by 4 bases, and 11 bases separated the two germline ends. Germline CDR1 is LGHNT and CDR2 is FRNRAP. The CDR3 is 15 amino acids. The CDR3 region has the DNA TGTGCTAGTGGTTTGGACTTGCGGAGATACAATGAGCAGTTCTTC. It codes for CASGLDLRRYNEQFF.

This clone was seen a handful of times. The rearrangement joins TRBV7-2 to TRBJ2-1; 14 positions agree with TRBD2. CDR3 length: 19 residues. Germline CDR1 SGHTA, CDR2 FQGNSA. The V segment lost 5 bases and the J segment 2 bases; nucleotides outside the gene matches: 11. The CDR3 coding sequence is TGTGCCAGCAGCATCCTGACTAGCGGGAGGGCCCTTGCCTACAATGAGCAGTTCTTC. The encoded protein is CASSILTSGRALAYNEQFF.

The chain has TRBV14 and TRBJ2-1; no definite D call. The CDR3 sequence is 19 residues long. Germline V CDR1 and CDR2: SGHDN, FVKESK. The V gene lost 1 base and the J gene lost 0 bases, with 19 bases spanning the gap. The CDR3 sequence: CASSQGVWLPESSYNEQFF. CDR3 coding DNA: TGTGCCAGCAGCCAAGGAGTATGGTTGCCGGAGAGCTCCTACAATGAGCAGTTCTTC.